The 27 T cell receptor beta chains below come from one sample, sequenced in a study of blood T cell repertoires in COVID-19. Clones were sequenced by immunoSEQ multiplex PCR, and TCRdb holds only the in-frame ones, with some missing. This repertoire shows about 200,000 clones, around 94% found once; its top ten account for roughly 0.76%. The specimen was peripheral blood. The receptors shown here come from a young man with COVID-19, enrolled during active disease.

This chain joins TRBV6-5 and TRBJ1-1; weak D call: TRBD1 (5 bases). Germline CDR1 is MNHEY and CDR2 is SVGAGI. V lost 5 bases, J lost 0 bases, and 13 bases lay in between. This CDR3 region has 15 residues. The CDR3 nucleotides read TGTGCCAGCAGTCCACGACAGCTGATGAACACTGAAGCTTTCTTT. As protein: CASSPRQLMNTEAFF.

This chain connects TRBV7-9 to TRBJ1-1; TRBD1 aligns across 8 bases. Germline V gives CDR1 SEHNR, CDR2 FQNEAQ (reference sequence). Trimming removed 5 bases from V and 1 base from J; junction bases left unmatched: 6. The CDR3 extends over 15 amino acids. Written as DNA, the CDR3 is TGTGCCAGCAGCCCCAGACAGGGGCAGAACACTGAAGCTTTCTTT. Residues: CASSPRQGQNTEAFF.

This clone was seen a single time. The V call is TRBV4-1, the J call TRBJ2-5; D ambiguous. CDR1 is MGHRA and CDR2 is YSYEKL in the germline V gene. Trimming took 0 bases from V and 7 from J, leaving 9 bases between them. This CDR3 is 13 amino acids long. The CDR3: CASSQDRIGTQYF. The CDR3 DNA reads TGCGCCAGCAGCCAAGACAGGATCGGGACCCAGTACTTC.

This chain connects TRBV6-5 to TRBJ1-1; D ambiguous. Germline-derived CDR1 and CDR2 are MNHEY and SVGAGI. Trimming removed 0 bases at V and 7 bases at J, with 12 bases between. The CDR3 is 14 residues long. The CDR3 loop reads CASSYSTVSVEAFF. The CDR3 region has the DNA TGTGCCAGCAGTTACTCGACTGTCTCGGTTGAAGCTTTCTTT.

This clone was detected once. The rearrangement uses TRBV6-5 and TRBJ1-2; 8 bases fit TRBD1. From germline, CDR1 is MNHEY and CDR2 SVGAGI. The CDR3 has 14 amino acids. Trimming removed 8 bases from V and 4 bases from J; junction bases left unmatched: 9. The CDR3: CASEPTGGIYGYTF. In DNA, the CDR3 is TGTGCCAGCGAACCCACAGGGGGGATCTATGGCTACACCTTC.

V is TRBV7-9 and J is TRBJ1-4, with a tentative D call TRBD1 (5 bases). With 6 bases removed from V and 4 bases from J, the gap between germline ends came to 15 bases. The CDR3 is 15 amino acids. From germline, CDR1 is SEHNR and CDR2 FQNEAQ (reference sequence). CDR3 protein: CASSDGQTDNEKLFF. CDR3 coding DNA: TGTGCCAGCAGTGACGGACAAACCGATAATGAAAAACTGTTTTTT.

The J gene is TRBJ2-7, the V gene TRBV5-4, with 8 bases fitting TRBD1. The CDR3 contains 14 residues. The V gene end was trimmed by 1 base and the J gene end by 6 bases; junction bases not matched to a gene: 6. The germline gives CDR1 SGHNT, CDR2 YYREEE (reference sequence). The CDR3, as DNA: TGTGCCAGCAGCTTGCCGGACAGGGCGGGCGAGCAGTACTTC. Protein: CASSLPDRAGEQYF.

This chain links TRBV9 with TRBJ1-2, with D possibly matching TRBD1 (6 bases). Trimming cost V 0 bases and J 2 bases, with 23 bases left between them. The length of the CDR3 is 19 residues. Germline loops: CDR1 SGDLS, CDR2 YYNGEE. The CDR3 sequence: CASSVVDSNPSLGNYGYTF. CDR3 in DNA: TGTGCCAGCAGCGTAGTGGACAGTAATCCTTCCTTAGGCAACTATGGCTACACCTTC.

The genes are TRBV5-1 and TRBJ2-5; TRBD1 matches 9 bases. Germline lookup yields CDR1 SGHRS and CDR2 YFSETQ. J lost 3 bases, V lost 0 bases, and 6 bases had no gene match. This CDR3 is 16 amino acids long. CDR3 in DNA: TGCGCCAGCAGCTTGGGGACAGGGGCGGTGGAAGAGACCCAGTACTTC. Translating it yields CASSLGTGAVEETQYF.

CDR3 sequence (DNA): TGTGCCAGCAGTTTGAAGAGGAGCACTGAAGCTTTCTTT. This gives the protein CASSLKRSTEAFF. The chain combines TRBV12-3 or TRBV12-4 with TRBJ1-1, with D uncertain. This CDR3 spans 13 amino acids. Trimming removed 3 bases from V and 4 bases from J, with 9 bases in between.

The rearrangement uses TRBV4-2 and TRBJ2-3, with 8 bases fitting TRBD2. The CDR3 totals 17 residues. Germline V lookup: CDR1 LGHNA, CDR2 YNFKEQ. The J segment lost 5 bases and the V segment lost 0 bases, leaving 10 bases of the junction unmatched. The CDR3 bases are TGTGCCAGCAGCCAAGATCTTGCCGGGGGGGCTGTAGATACGCAGTATTTT. Translating it yields CASSQDLAGGAVDTQYF.

V and J are TRBV24-1 and TRBJ1-2; TRBD1 matches 7 bases. The junction had 1 base not matched to a gene; V was cut back by 4 bases and J by 3 bases. Germline CDR1 is KGHDR and CDR2 is SFDVKD. CDR3 length: 13 amino acids. The CDR3 region has the DNA TGTGCCACCAGTGAAGGGACAGACTATGGCTACACCTTC. Its translation: CATSEGTDYGYTF.

This sequence joins TRBV12-3 or TRBV12-4 and TRBJ1-1; D is undetermined. The ends were cut back, 8 bases at V and 6 bases at J, with 10 bases in the middle. The CDR3 runs 11 residues. The CDR3 reads CASGREAEAFF. The CDR3 coding sequence is TGTGCCAGCGGAAGGGAGGCTGAAGCTTTCTTT.

V usage is TRBV9 and J usage is TRBJ2-2; unclear D gene. Trimming shortened V by 1 base and J by 5 bases, and 6 bases separated the two germline ends. There are 13 residues in the CDR3. The germline V gene encodes CDR1 SGDLS and CDR2 YYNGEE. The CDR3 DNA reads TGTGCCAGCAGCGTACTACAGACCGGGGAGCTGTTTTTT. This encodes CASSVLQTGELFF.

This clone showed up just a few times. J is TRBJ2-7 and V is TRBV19; perhaps TRBD1 as D (5 bases). The CDR3 contains 14 residues. With 5 bases removed from V and 6 bases from J, the gap between germline ends came to 17 bases. From germline, CDR1 is LNHDA and CDR2 SQIVND (reference sequence). The CDR3 is CASSQTRVTGEQYF. The CDR3 coding sequence is TGTGCCAGTAGTCAAACCAGGGTAACGGGCGAGCAGTACTTC.

The rearrangement uses TRBV19 and TRBJ1-2; TRBD1 matches 7 bases. The CDR3 totals 15 residues. CDR1 is LNHDA, CDR2 SQIVND, per germline (reference sequence). Unmatched junction bases numbered 12, after V lost 3 bases and J lost 8 bases. Written as DNA, the CDR3 is TGTGCCAGTAGTATCCGGGACAGCATCGCTAGGGGCTACACCTTC. This translates into CASSIRDSIARGYTF.

The chain has TRBV18 and TRBJ1-3, with 7 bases that match TRBD1. Per germline, CDR1 KGHSH and CDR2 LQKENI. Unmatched junction bases numbered 6, after V lost 4 bases and J lost 0 bases. The CDR3 spans 16 residues. The CDR3 nucleotides are TGTGCCAGCTCACGATTAGGGGGCTTCTCTGGAAACACCATATATTTT. Encoded protein: CASSRLGGFSGNTIYF.

The genes are TRBV20-1 and TRBJ2-3, with TRBD2 identical over 8 bases. The germline CDR1 and CDR2 sequences are DFQATT and SNEGSKA (reference sequence). The CDR3 spans 15 residues. V trimming: 3 bases; J trimming: 3 bases; junction bases outside the gene matches: 8. As DNA, the CDR3 is TGCAGTGCTAGTGCGGGGGGTGGGTATACAGATACGCAGTATTTT. Translated: CSASAGGGYTDTQYF.

The chain combines TRBV25-1 with TRBJ1-1; 8 nucleotides agree with TRBD1. In germline, CDR1 is MGHDK, CDR2 SYGVNS. The CDR3 sequence is 16 residues long. Trimming at V came to 4 bases and at J to 1 base, leaving 8 bases not matched to a gene. CDR3 sequence: CASSGVGTGSNTEAFF. The CDR3 bases are TGTGCCAGCAGTGGTGTCGGGACAGGATCGAACACTGAAGCTTTCTTT.

The chain combines TRBV19 with TRBJ2-7; D is unresolved. The V and J ends lost 3 bases and 3 bases respectively, with 6 bases between them. CDR3 size: 12 residues. The germline CDR1 and CDR2 sequences are LNHDA and SQIVND (reference sequence). CDR3 bases: TGTGCCAGTAGTATCCCGGGCTACGAGCAGTACTTC. The encoded protein is CASSIPGYEQYF.

A remark on this clone: An end of the junction does not agree with germline; a read error may underlie this. This same CDR3 is encoded by further DNA sequences in the sample. The chain uses TRBV3-1 (or the pseudogene TRBV3-2) and TRBJ2-6; tentative D call: TRBD1 (5 bases). The CDR3 spans 21 residues. Germline loops: CDR1 LGHDT, CDR2 YNNKEL (reference sequence). The CDR3 DNA follows: TGTGCCAGCAGCCAAGGAATCTTGAGTCTGAATGCCTTCTCTGGGGCCAACGTTCTGACTTTC. The encoded protein is CASSQGILSLNAFSGANVLTF.

The chain couples TRBV27 to TRBJ1-3, with 7 positions matching TRBD1. Unmatched junction bases numbered 1, after V lost 5 bases and J lost 3 bases. Germline assignment: CDR1 MNHEY and CDR2 SMNVEV (reference sequence). The CDR3 has 13 amino acids. CDR3 nucleotide sequence: TGTGCCAGCAGTAGACAGGGTGGAAACACCATATATTTT. It yields the protein CASSRQGGNTIYF.

This clone has a single count. The J gene is TRBJ2-3, the V gene TRBV10-1; 13 bases agree with TRBD2. Trimming took 6 bases from V and 6 from J; bases not matched to a gene: 3. Germline CDR1 is WNHNN and CDR2 is SYGVQD (reference sequence). The CDR3 consists of 14 residues. The CDR3 sequence: CASRPGLAGDTQYF. CDR3 in DNA: TGCGCCAGCAGGCCGGGACTAGCGGGGGATACGCAGTATTTT.

This rearrangement joins TRBV27 to TRBJ1-5, with 7 positions matching TRBD1. This CDR3 contains 15 residues. Germline CDR1 is MNHEY and CDR2 is SMNVEV (reference sequence). Trimming removed 9 bases from V and 2 bases from J; junction bases left unmatched: 10. CDR3 coding DNA: TGTGCCAGGTACACCTCAGGGGGATGCAATCAGCCCCAGCATTTT. Protein product: CARYTSGGCNQPQHF.

This rearrangement joins TRBV5-1 to TRBJ1-4; possibly TRBD1 for D (6 bases). The germline V gene encodes CDR1 SGHRS and CDR2 YFSETQ. The CDR3 has 19 residues. V was cut by 4 bases and J by 0 bases, with 22 bases left in between. CDR3 protein: CASSRPVGQHFPTNEKLFF. In DNA, the CDR3 is TGCGCCAGCAGCCGCCCCGTCGGACAGCACTTTCCAACTAATGAAAAACTGTTTTTT. Full variable domain (missing parts from reference TRBV5-1 and TRBJ1-4): KAGVTQTPRYLIKTRGQQVTLSCSPISGHRSVSWYQQTPGQGLQFLFEYFSETQRNKGNFPGRFSGRQFSNSRSEMNVSTLELGDSALYLCASSRPVGQHFPTNEKLFFGSGTQLSVL.

The J gene is TRBJ2-5, the V gene TRBV5-1, with TRBD1 matching over 8 bases. This CDR3 region has 17 residues. V shed 0 bases and J 5 bases; nucleotides not matched to a gene: 12. The germline CDR1 and CDR2 sequences are SGHRS and YFSETQ. The CDR3 here is CASSLAPGQVRVETQYF. The DNA for the CDR3 is TGCGCCAGCAGCTTGGCCCCGGGACAGGTGAGGGTGGAGACCCAGTACTTC.

This clone showed up just once. This chain uses TRBV15 with TRBJ1-1, with D unclear. The V end was cut by 9 bases, the J end by 5 bases, with 16 bases between. This CDR3 spans 13 amino acids. Germline V lookup: CDR1 LNHNV, CDR2 YYDKDF (reference sequence). The CDR3 nucleotides are TGTGCCACTGAGCGGCAGGTGGGGACTGAAGCTTTCTTT. Translated: CATERQVGTEAFF.